This record covers a single T cell receptor (beta chain). Its antigen is still unknown. These data are taken from a study of somatic mutations in cytotoxic T cells in rheumatoid arthritis. Study-level points and caveats: Significant differences in CD8+ T-cell clonality were not found between rheumatoid arthritis patients and healthy controls (age-matched). The identity of the antigens targeted by the expanded CD8+ clones remained unknown. An increase in CD8+ clonality with age was seen in rheumatoid arthritis patients but not in healthy controls. The modest underrepresentation of TRBV07 observed in rheumatoid arthritis patients was not subjected to multiple-comparison adjustment.

Data came from immunoSEQ multiplex PCR; TCRdb stores just in-frame clones and leaves some out. The sample records about 18,000 clones, over 60% being singletons. The V gene lost 4 bases and the J gene lost 3 bases, with 15 bases spanning the gap. CDR3 length equals 16 residues. Looked up from germline, CDR1 is MNHEY and CDR2 is SVGAGI. Sequencing was done on a sample of CD8+ T cells sorted from blood. The clonotype originates from an adult with rheumatoid arthritis. V is TRBV6-5 and J is TRBJ2-2; D is tentatively TRBD1 or TRBD2 (5 bases each). CDR3 sequence: CASSLGAAAYTGELFF. Here the CDR3 DNA reads TGTGCCAGCAGTTTAGGGGCAGCGGCCTACACCGGGGAGCTGTTTTTT.